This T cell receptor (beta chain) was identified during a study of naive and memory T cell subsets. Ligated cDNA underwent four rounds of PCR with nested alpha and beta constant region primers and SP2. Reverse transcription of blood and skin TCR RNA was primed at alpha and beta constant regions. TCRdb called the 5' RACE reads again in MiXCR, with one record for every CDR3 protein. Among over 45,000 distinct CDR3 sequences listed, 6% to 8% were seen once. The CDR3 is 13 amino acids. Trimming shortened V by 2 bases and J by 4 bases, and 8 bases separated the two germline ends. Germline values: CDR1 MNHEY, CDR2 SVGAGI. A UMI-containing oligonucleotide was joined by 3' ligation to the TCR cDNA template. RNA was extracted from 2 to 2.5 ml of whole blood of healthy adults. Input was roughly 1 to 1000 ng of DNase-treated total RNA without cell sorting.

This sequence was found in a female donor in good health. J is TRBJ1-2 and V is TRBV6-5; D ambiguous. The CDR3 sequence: CASSYGLVYGYTF. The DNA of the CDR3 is TGTGCCAGCAGTTACGGCCTTGTCTATGGCTACACCTTC.